This T cell receptor beta chain is drawn from a study of cytomegalovirus exposure and HLA in healthy donors. Study at large: Samples from HLA-typed donors yielded about 85 million unique TCRs in an early data release.

The PCR ran on 60 Vbeta and 13 Jbeta primers. Here immunoSEQ multiplex PCR was the method, and the copy in TCRdb shows in-frame clones only, minus some. Counted here are tens of thousands of clones, about 79% occurring once; the ten biggest clones make up less than 6%. V lost 0 bases, J lost 2 bases, and 5 bases lay in between. This CDR3 has 13 amino acids. Per germline, CDR1 SGDLS and CDR2 YYNGEE. The receptor was isolated from a male donor in good health and CMV-seropositive. The sequenced sample was PBMCs. V gene TRBV9 combines with J gene TRBJ2-5; D gene ambiguous. The CDR3 is CASSVGRQETQYF. CDR3 nucleotide sequence: TGTGCCAGCAGCGTAGGTCGTCAAGAGACCCAGTACTTC.